The rows below give T cell receptor beta chains drawn from one sample of a study of shared clonotypes between healthy human individuals. Libraries were prepared by immunoSEQ multiplex PCR; TCRdb keeps only in-frame clonotypes and omits some of them. This sample has approximately 1.9 million clones, with 93% found just once. Input material: naive CD8+ T cells from PBMCs. These TCRs come from a man between 18 and 35 years old in good health. Some clones in this sample may be carry-over from other donors' samples. The CDR3 runs from the conserved cysteine through the conserved F or W. A D gene is named only where the DNA matches it firmly. Clone size is stated in some rows and not others, as once, few, many or a class when expanded.

-	-	TRBV9	TRBJ1-1	CASSSRTGPTEAFF	TGTGCCAGCAGCTCCCGGACGGGCCCCACTGAAGCTTTCTTT
-	TRBD1	TRBV30	TRBJ1-2	CAWSVLEGGESGYTF	TGTGCCTGGAGTGTACTCGAAGGGGGCGAGTCTGGCTACACCTTC
-	-	TRBV28	TRBJ2-7	CASSFGQFGYEQYF	TGTGCCAGCAGTTTTGGACAGTTCGGGTACGAGCAGTACTTC
once	TRBD2	TRBV28	TRBJ2-5	CASRPGLAGGTQETQYF	TGTGCCAGCAGGCCGGGACTAGCGGGAGGCACACAAGAGACCCAGTACTTC
-	-	TRBV4-1	TRBJ2-1	CASSQGPAGYNEQFF	TGCGCCAGCAGCCAGGGACCCGCCGGATACAATGAGCAGTTCTTC
-	-	TRBV6-4	TRBJ1-1	CASSTRWGSEAFF	TGTGCCAGCAGTACCAGGTGGGGCTCTGAAGCTTTCTTT
-	-	TRBV11-2	TRBJ2-2	CASTPRDTSNTGELFF	TGTGCCAGCACCCCTAGGGACACCTCGAACACCGGGGAGCTGTTTTTT
-	-	TRBV7-2	TRBJ2-1	CASSLGAAQGGGEQFF	TGTGCCAGCAGCTTAGGTGCGGCGCAGGGAGGTGGTGAGCAGTTCTTC
-	-	TRBV19	TRBJ1-1	CAIRIGGANTEAFF	TGTGCCATCCGCATCGGAGGGGCCAACACTGAAGCTTTCTTT
-	TRBD1	TRBV7-3	TRBJ2-2	CASSPTGGFAGELFF	TGTGCCAGCAGCCCTACAGGGGGCTTTGCCGGGGAGCTGTTTTTT
-	-	TRBV28	TRBJ2-6	CATRSASGANVLTF	TGTGCCACCCGGTCGGCCTCTGGGGCCAACGTCCTGACTTTC
-	-	TRBV11-2	TRBJ2-2	CASSLFLAGANTGELFF	TGTGCCAGCAGCTTATTTCTGGCAGGGGCGAACACCGGGGAGCTGTTTTTT
-	TRBD2	TRBV4-2	TRBJ2-7	CASSPYSGRSDEQYF	TGTGCCAGCAGCCCGTATAGCGGGAGAAGCGACGAGCAGTACTTC
-	-	TRBV4-3	TRBJ2-3	CASSQSRWRTTDTQYF	TGCGCCAGCAGCCAAAGCCGGTGGCGGACCACAGATACGCAGTATTTT
once	-	TRBV30	TRBJ2-7	CAYYSPYEQYF	TGTGCCTACTACAGTCCCTACGAGCAGTACTTC
-	-	TRBV7-9	TRBJ1-2	CASSSGGVNGYGYTF	TGTGCCAGCAGCTCGGGGGGTGTTAACGGTTATGGCTACACCTTC
-	-	TRBV4-1	TRBJ1-5	CASSPDRGNQPQHF	TGCGCCAGCAGCCCAGACCGGGGTAATCAGCCCCAGCATTTT
-	-	TRBV28	TRBJ2-1	CATSMNEQFF	TGTGCCACCTCGATGAATGAGCAGTTCTTC
once	TRBD1	TRBV7-9	TRBJ1-4	CASSPRTGGEYEKLFF	TGTGCCAGCAGCCCGCGGACAGGGGGCGAATATGAAAAACTGTTTTTT
-	TRBD1	TRBV15	TRBJ2-7	CATSRGTGSYEQYF	TGTGCCACCAGCAGAGGGACAGGTTCCTACGAGCAGTACTTC
-	-	TRBV28	TRBJ2-7	CASSPLEYEQYF	TGTGCCAGCAGCCCACTAGAGTACGAGCAGTACTTC
-	TRBD2	TRBV18	TRBJ2-3	CASSRTSGSTDTQYF	TGTGCCAGCTCCCGGACTAGCGGGAGCACAGATACGCAGTATTTT
-	-	TRBV19	TRBJ2-7	CASSLRGSYEQYF	TGTGCCAGTAGTCTTAGGGGCTCCTACGAGCAGTACTTC
-	TRBD2	TRBV19	TRBJ2-1	CAARKREGYNEQFF	TGTGCCGCGAGAAAGCGGGAGGGGTACAATGAGCAGTTCTTC
-	TRBD1	TRBV4-2	TRBJ1-2	CASSQDWTGGGWDYGYTF	TGTGCCAGCAGCCAAGATTGGACAGGGGGCGGTTGGGACTATGGCTACACCTTC
-	-	TRBV19	TRBJ2-7	CASSIGLAYEQYF	TGTGCCAGTAGTATCGGGCTCGCTTACGAGCAGTACTTC
-	-	TRBV27	TRBJ2-7	CASSTGPGSYSYEQYF	TGTGCCAGCAGTACCGGGCCCGGATCGTACTCCTACGAGCAGTACTTC
-	-	TRBV10-1	TRBJ2-7	CASSDWGYEQYF	TGCGCCAGCAGTGATTGGGGCTACGAGCAGTACTTC
-	-	TRBV29-1	TRBJ2-4	CSPTRVPSAKNIQYF	TGCAGCCCCACGCGGGTCCCGTCAGCCAAAAACATTCAGTACTTC
-	TRBD2	TRBV5-1	TRBJ2-1	CASSLSASGRNEQFF	TGCGCCAGCAGCTTGAGCGCTAGCGGGAGGAATGAGCAGTTCTTC
-	-	TRBV10-1	TRBJ2-1	CASSEMGGNEQFF	TGCGCCAGCAGTGAGATGGGGGGCAATGAGCAGTTCTTC
-	-	TRBV28	TRBJ2-3	CASSPLGEDHDSTDTQYF	TGTGCCAGCAGCCCGCTCGGGGAGGACCACGATAGCACAGATACGCAGTATTTT
-	-	TRBV9	TRBJ2-7	CASSSGTGTYEQYF	TGTGCCAGCAGTTCCGGGACTGGCACCTACGAGCAGTACTTC
-	-	TRBV16	TRBJ1-1	CASSQFRSRNTEAFF	TGTGCCAGCAGCCAATTCAGGTCCAGGAACACTGAAGCTTTCTTT
once	-	TRBV7-9	TRBJ2-1	CASSFGETPHNEQFF	TGTGCCAGCAGCTTCGGTGAGACCCCCCACAATGAGCAGTTCTTC
-	-	TRBV7-9	TRBJ1-1	CASSLGVSGAEAFF	TGTGCCAGCAGCTTAGGGGTTTCTGGGGCTGAAGCTTTCTTT
-	-	TRBV6-4	TRBJ2-3	CASSWGTLTYKASGGTQYF	TGTGCCAGCAGCTGGGGTACCCTAACTTATAAGGCCTCCGGTGGTACGCAGTATTTT
-	TRBD1	TRBV19	TRBJ1-5	CASSRTGGSGPQHF	TGTGCCAGTAGCAGGACAGGGGGGAGTGGGCCCCAGCATTTT
-	-	TRBV7-9	TRBJ2-1	CASQVGGGGSYNEQFF	TGTGCCAGCCAAGTCGGCGGGGGCGGCTCCTACAATGAGCAGTTCTTC
few	-	TRBV6-6	TRBJ1-4	CASSYLGRKNEKLFF	TGTGCCAGCAGTTACTTGGGACGGAAAAATGAAAAACTGTTTTTT
-	-	TRBV29-1	TRBJ2-7	CSVEGGSEQYF	TGCAGCGTTGAAGGGGGTTCCGAGCAGTACTTC
-	-	TRBV4-2	TRBJ2-1	CASSLRLEPEQFF	TGTGCCAGCAGCCTACGATTGGAACCCGAGCAGTTCTTC
-	-	TRBV6-1	TRBJ2-7	CASLGPGTQYYEQYF	TGTGCCAGCCTAGGCCCAGGGACACAGTACTACGAGCAGTACTTC
-	-	TRBV9	TRBJ2-3	CASSLKEGQSTDTQYF	TGTGCCAGCAGCTTAAAGGAGGGACAAAGCACAGATACGCAGTATTTT
-	-	TRBV11-3	TRBJ2-3	CASSLGAAGPSSTDTQYF	TGTGCCAGCAGCTTAGGAGCGGCAGGACCAAGCAGCACAGATACGCAGTATTTT
-	-	TRBV6-4	TRBJ2-1	CASSEWGAGLDEQFF	TGTGCCAGCAGTGAGTGGGGTGCGGGTCTCGATGAGCAGTTCTTC
-	-	TRBV27	TRBJ2-1	CASNGNYNEQFF	TGTGCCAGCAACGGGAACTACAATGAGCAGTTCTTC
-	-	TRBV7-2	TRBJ2-7	CASSLHGQGPYEQYF	TGTGCCAGCAGCTTACATGGGCAGGGACCCTACGAGCAGTACTTC
-	-	TRBV11-2	TRBJ2-1	CASSLARLDKVQFF	TGTGCCAGCAGCTTAGCTCGCCTAGATAAAGTGCAGTTCTTC
-	-	TRBV6-1	TRBJ2-7	CASSEEGGFYEQYF	TGTGCCAGCAGTGAAGAGGGGGGGTTCTACGAGCAGTACTTC
-	-	TRBV15	TRBJ1-1	CATSNDRGSTEAFF	TGTGCCACCAGCAATGACCGGGGGAGTACTGAAGCTTTCTTT
once	-	TRBV2	TRBJ1-4	CASRNIRTSFSATNEKLFF	TGTGCCAGCAGAAACATTAGAACCAGCTTCAGTGCAACTAATGAAAAACTGTTTTTT
-	-	TRBV28	TRBJ2-5	CASSPQFQETQYF	TGTGCCAGCAGTCCACAATTCCAAGAGACCCAGTACTTC
-	-	TRBV7-2	TRBJ2-5	CASSPRVETQYF	TGTGCCAGCAGCCCGAGGGTAGAGACCCAGTACTTC
-	-	TRBV7-9	TRBJ2-1	CASSSVGGTNEQFF	TGTGCCAGCAGCTCCGTGGGGGGAACCAATGAGCAGTTCTTC
few	TRBD1	TRBV7-2	TRBJ2-1	CASSPRDRAYNEQFF	TGTGCCAGCAGCCCCCGGGACAGGGCCTACAATGAGCAGTTCTTC
-	-	TRBV14	TRBJ1-1	CASSQRPIANTEAFF	TGTGCCAGCAGCCAAAGACCCATTGCGAACACTGAAGCTTTCTTT
few	-	TRBV29-1	TRBJ1-1	CSVIQGNTEAFF	TGCAGCGTAATACAGGGGAACACTGAAGCTTTCTTT
-	TRBD1	TRBV27	TRBJ2-7	CASSLQGTDFYEQYF	TGTGCCAGCAGTTTACAGGGGACAGACTTTTACGAGCAGTACTTC